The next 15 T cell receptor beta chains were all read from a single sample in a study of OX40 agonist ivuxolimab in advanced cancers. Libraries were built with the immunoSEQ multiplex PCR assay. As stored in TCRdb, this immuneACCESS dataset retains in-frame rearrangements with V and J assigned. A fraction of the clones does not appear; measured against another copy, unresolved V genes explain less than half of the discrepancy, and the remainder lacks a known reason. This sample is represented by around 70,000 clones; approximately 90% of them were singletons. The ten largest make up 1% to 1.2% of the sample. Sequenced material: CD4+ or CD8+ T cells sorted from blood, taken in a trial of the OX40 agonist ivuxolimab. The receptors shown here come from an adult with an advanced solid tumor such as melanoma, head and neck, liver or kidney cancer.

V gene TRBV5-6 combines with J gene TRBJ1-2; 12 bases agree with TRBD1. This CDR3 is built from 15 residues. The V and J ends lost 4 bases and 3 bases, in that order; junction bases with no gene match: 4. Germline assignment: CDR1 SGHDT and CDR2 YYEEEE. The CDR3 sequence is CASSPGTGGYYGYTF. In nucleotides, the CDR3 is TGTGCCAGCAGCCCCGGGACAGGGGGCTACTATGGCTACACCTTC.

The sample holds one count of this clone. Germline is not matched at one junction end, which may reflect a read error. The CDR3 loop reads CAISLSGQSSQPQHF. Here the CDR3 DNA reads TGTGCCATCAGTTTGAGTGGGCAGAGCAGTCAGCCCCAGCATTTT. The chain couples TRBV10-3 to TRBJ1-5; no reliable D call. CDR1 is ENHRY, CDR2 SYGVKD, per germline. The CDR3 covers 15 residues.

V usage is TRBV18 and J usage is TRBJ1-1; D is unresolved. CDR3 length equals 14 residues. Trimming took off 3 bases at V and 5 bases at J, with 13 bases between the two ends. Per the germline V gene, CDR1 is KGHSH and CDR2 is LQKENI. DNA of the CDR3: TGTGCCAGCTCACCGAGGAGGGATAGAACTGAAGCTTTCTTT. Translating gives CASSPRRDRTEAFF.

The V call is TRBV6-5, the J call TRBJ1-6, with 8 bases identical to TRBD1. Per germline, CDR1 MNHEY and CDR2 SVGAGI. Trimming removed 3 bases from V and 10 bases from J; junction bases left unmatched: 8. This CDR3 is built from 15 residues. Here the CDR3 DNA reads TGTGCCAGCAGTTATTCCCGGGACAGGAGGTCACCCCTCCACTTT. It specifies CASSYSRDRRSPLHF.

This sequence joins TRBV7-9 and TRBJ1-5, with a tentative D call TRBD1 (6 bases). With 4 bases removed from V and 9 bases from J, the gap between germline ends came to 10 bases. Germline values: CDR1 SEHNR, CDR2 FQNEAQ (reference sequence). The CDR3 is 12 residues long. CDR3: CASSSGAGPQHF. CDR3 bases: TGTGCCAGCAGCTCGGGGGCGGGGCCCCAGCATTTT.

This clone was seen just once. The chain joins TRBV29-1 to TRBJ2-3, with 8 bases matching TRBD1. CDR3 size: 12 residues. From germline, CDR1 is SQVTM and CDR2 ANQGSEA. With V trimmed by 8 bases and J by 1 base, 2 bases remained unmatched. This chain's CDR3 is CSYRGGTDTQYF. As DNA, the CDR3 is TGCAGCTACAGGGGGGGCACAGATACGCAGTATTTT.

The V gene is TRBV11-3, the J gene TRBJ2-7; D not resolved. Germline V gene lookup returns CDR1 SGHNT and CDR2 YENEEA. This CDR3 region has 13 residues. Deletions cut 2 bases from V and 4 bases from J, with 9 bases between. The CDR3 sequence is CASSLTWGYEQYF. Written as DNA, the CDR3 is TGTGCCAGCAGCTTAACGTGGGGATACGAGCAGTACTTC.

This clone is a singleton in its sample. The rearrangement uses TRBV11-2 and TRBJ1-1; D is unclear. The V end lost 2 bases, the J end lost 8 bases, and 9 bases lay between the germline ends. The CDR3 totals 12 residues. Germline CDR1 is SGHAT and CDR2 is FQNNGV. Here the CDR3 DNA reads TGTGCCAGCAGCTTACTTCCGACCGAAGCTTTCTTT. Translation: CASSLLPTEAFF. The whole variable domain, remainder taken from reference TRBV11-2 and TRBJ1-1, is EAGVAQSPRYKIIEKRQSVAFWCNPISGHATLYWYQQILGQGPKLLIQFQNNGVVDDSQLPKDRFSAERLKGVDSTLKIQPAKLEDSAVYLCASSLLPTEAFFGQGTRLTVV.

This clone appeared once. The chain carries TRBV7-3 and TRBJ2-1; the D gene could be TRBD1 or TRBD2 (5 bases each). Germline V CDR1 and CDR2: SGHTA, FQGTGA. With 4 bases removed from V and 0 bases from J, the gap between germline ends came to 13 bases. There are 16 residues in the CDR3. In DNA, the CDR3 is TGTGCCAGCAGCTCATCCGGGACCCTCTCCTACAATGAGCAGTTCTTC. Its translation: CASSSSGTLSYNEQFF.

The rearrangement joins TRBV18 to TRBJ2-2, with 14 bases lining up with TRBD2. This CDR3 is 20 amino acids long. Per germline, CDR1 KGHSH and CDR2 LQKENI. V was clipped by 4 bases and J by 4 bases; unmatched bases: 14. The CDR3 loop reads CASSQLPGTSGSSGTGELFF. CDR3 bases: TGTGCCAGCTCACAACTCCCCGGGACTAGCGGGAGTTCGGGCACCGGGGAGCTGTTTTTT. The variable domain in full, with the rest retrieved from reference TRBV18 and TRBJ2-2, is NAGVMQNPRHLVRRRGQEARLRCSPMKGHSHVYWYRQLPEEGLKFMVYLQKENIIDESGMPKERFSAEFPKEGPSILRIQQVVRGDSAAYFCASSQLPGTSGSSGTGELFFGEGSRLTVL.

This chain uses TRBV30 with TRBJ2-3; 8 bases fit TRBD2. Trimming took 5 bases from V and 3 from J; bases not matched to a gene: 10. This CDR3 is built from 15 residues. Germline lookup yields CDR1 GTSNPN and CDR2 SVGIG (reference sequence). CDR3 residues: CAWGPGSGRTDTQYF. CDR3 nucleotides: TGTGCCTGGGGGCCGGGAAGCGGGAGAACAGATACGCAGTATTTT.

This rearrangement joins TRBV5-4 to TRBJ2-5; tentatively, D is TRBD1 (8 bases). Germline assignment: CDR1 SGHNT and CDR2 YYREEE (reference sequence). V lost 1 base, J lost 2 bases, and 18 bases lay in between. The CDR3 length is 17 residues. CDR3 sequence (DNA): TGTGCCAGCAGCTTGCGGCTAACAGGGGGGGGACAAGAGACCCAGTACTTC. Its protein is CASSLRLTGGGQETQYF.

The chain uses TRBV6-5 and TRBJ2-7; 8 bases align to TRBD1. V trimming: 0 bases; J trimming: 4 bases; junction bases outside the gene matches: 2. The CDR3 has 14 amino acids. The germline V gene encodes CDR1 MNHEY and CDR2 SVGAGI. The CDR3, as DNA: TGTGCCAGCAGTTACTCGGACAGGGAGTACGAGCAGTACTTC. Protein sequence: CASSYSDREYEQYF.

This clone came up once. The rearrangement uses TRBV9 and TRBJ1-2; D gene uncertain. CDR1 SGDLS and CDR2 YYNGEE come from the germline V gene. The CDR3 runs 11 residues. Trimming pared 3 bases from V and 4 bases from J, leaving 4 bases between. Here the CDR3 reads CASSALYGYTF. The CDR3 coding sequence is TGTGCCAGCAGCGCCCTCTATGGCTACACCTTC.

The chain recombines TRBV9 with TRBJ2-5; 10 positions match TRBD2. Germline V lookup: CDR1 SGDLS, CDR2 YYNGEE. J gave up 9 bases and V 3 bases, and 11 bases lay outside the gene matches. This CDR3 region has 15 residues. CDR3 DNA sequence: TGTGCCAGCAGCGCCGCGAGCGGGGGGGTCGGTGCCCAGTACTTC. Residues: CASSAASGGVGAQYF.